These 28 T cell receptor beta chains came from one sample sequenced in a study of response to subunit inactivated influenza vaccine. Using its own MiXCR run on the RT-PCR reads, TCRdb lists one record per CDR3 protein. The sample gives some 640,000 distinct CDR3 sequences, more than 11% of which show up once; less than 7% is in the top ten. Sequences were derived from PBMCs from blood, sampled approximately 15 days before vaccination. These receptors all come from a man aged 50 to 60 who received an inactivated influenza vaccine.

This clonotype has a count of ten or more. In DNA form, the CDR3 reads TGTGCCAGCAGCAATGACAGGACCAAAAACATTCAGTACTTC. It specifies CASSNDRTKNIQYF. The chain employs TRBV7-9 and TRBJ2-4, with D possibly TRBD1 on 6 matching bases. This CDR3 has 14 amino acids. The V gene's germline CDR1 is SEHNR and CDR2 FQNEAQ (reference sequence). V was clipped by 5 bases and J by 2 bases, with 10 bases between them. The complete variable domain, with remaining parts taken from reference TRBV7-9 and TRBJ2-4, reads DTGVSQNPRHKITKRGQNVTFRCDPISEHNRLYWYRQTLGQGPEFLTYFQNEAQLEKSRLLSDRFSAERPKGSFSTLEIQRTEQGDSAMYLCASSNDRTKNIQYFGAGTRLSVL.

This chain links TRBV2 with TRBJ2-1; 7 bases match TRBD1. With V trimmed by 6 bases and J by 4 bases, 9 bases remained unmatched. CDR1 and CDR2 (germline): SNHLY, FYNNEI. This CDR3 contains 15 residues. CDR3 loop: CASRGKPGQYNEQFF. Written as DNA, the CDR3 is TGTGCCAGCAGAGGGAAACCGGGACAGTACAATGAGCAGTTCTTC.

This chain links TRBV10-3 with TRBJ2-7; the D is unclear. Between the trimmed V and J ends, which lost 3 bases and 3 bases, there was a span of 3 bases. Germline V gene data show CDR1 as ENHRY and CDR2 as SYGVKD. This CDR3 has 11 amino acids. The DNA of the CDR3 is TGTGCCATCAGTGAAGGCTACGAGCAGTACTTC. Encoded protein: CAISEGYEQYF.

This clonotype was observed a few times. V is TRBV20-1 and J is TRBJ1-2; 9 positions agree with TRBD1. The CDR3 covers 14 residues. V trimming: 5 bases; J trimming: 4 bases; junction bases outside the gene matches: 8. CDR1 DFQATT and CDR2 SNEGSKA come from the germline V gene (reference sequence). CDR3 in DNA: TGCAGTGCTCCGCTTAAACAGGGGGCCTATGGCTACACCTTC. Protein product: CSAPLKQGAYGYTF.

The chain recombines TRBV6-2 or TRBV6-3 with TRBJ2-1, with TRBD2 matching 7 bases. Germline loops: CDR1 MNHEY, CDR2 SVGEGT. The CDR3 covers 11 residues. Trimming took 6 bases from V and 9 from J; bases not matched to a gene: 2. The CDR3 DNA reads as TGTGCCAGCAGACGGGAGGTTGAGCAGTTCTTC. It encodes CASRREVEQFF.

Only a few counts were recorded for this clonotype. The chain links TRBV6-1 to TRBJ2-7; 10 nucleotides match TRBD1. In germline, CDR1 is MNHNS, CDR2 SASEGT. With V trimmed by 5 bases and J by 5 bases, 6 bases remained unmatched. This CDR3 comprises 14 residues. The CDR3 loop is CASSKGGTGDEQYF. The CDR3 DNA is TGTGCCAGCAGTAAGGGGGGGACAGGGGACGAGCAGTACTTC.

This clonotype turned up a few times. The rearrangement links TRBV12-3 or TRBV12-4 to TRBJ2-3; perhaps D is TRBD1 or TRBD2 (5 bases each). V lost 7 bases to trimming and J lost 2 bases, with 25 bases between them. This CDR3 spans 18 amino acids. The CDR3 spells CASNNNAPGHGYTDTQYF. The CDR3 bases are TGTGCCAGCAACAATAATGCCCCGGGGCACGGGTACACAGATACGCAGTATTTT.

The CDR3 sequence: CASSLEWGGDEQYF. The CDR3 DNA reads TGCGCCAGCAGCTTGGAATGGGGGGGCGACGAGCAGTACTTC. The chain recombines TRBV5-1 with TRBJ2-7, with a tentative D call TRBD2 (7 bases). The CDR3 loop spans 14 amino acids. V was clipped by 0 bases and J by 5 bases, with 12 bases between them. Germline V lookup: CDR1 SGHRS, CDR2 YFSETQ.

This chain connects TRBV3-1 to TRBJ2-7, with TRBD2 matching 12 bases. J was trimmed by 4 bases and V by 0 bases; bases with no gene match: 4. This CDR3 comprises 16 residues. Germline CDR1 reads LGHDT; CDR2 reads YNNKEL (reference sequence). CDR3 protein: CASSQDKTSGSYEQYF. As DNA, the CDR3 is TGTGCCAGCAGCCAAGACAAGACTAGCGGGAGTTACGAGCAGTACTTC.

This clonotype occurred a few times. The J gene is TRBJ1-5, the V gene TRBV4-3; D is ambiguous. V was cut by 0 bases and J by 7 bases, with 7 bases left in between. This CDR3 is 13 amino acids long. Germline V gives CDR1 LGHNA, CDR2 YSLEER. The CDR3 spells CASSQDAVQPQHF. The CDR3, as DNA: TGCGCCAGCAGCCAAGATGCGGTGCAGCCCCAGCATTTT.

The gene calls are TRBV4-3 and TRBJ2-5; D unresolved. The CDR3 sequence is 14 residues long. Per germline, CDR1 LGHNA and CDR2 YSLEER. V dropped 0 bases and J dropped 5 bases, with 10 bases sitting between them. The CDR3 spells CASSQESRRETQYF. The CDR3 DNA reads TGCGCCAGCAGCCAAGAGAGCCGCCGGGAGACCCAGTACTTC.

This clonotype was seen more than once but under ten times. The chain links TRBV14 to TRBJ2-7; D perhaps matches TRBD1 (5 bases). V dropped 0 bases and J dropped 2 bases, with 5 bases sitting between them. Per the germline V gene, CDR1 is SGHDN and CDR2 is FVKESK. This CDR3 is built from 13 residues. CDR3 protein: CASSQETAYEQYF. The CDR3 region has the DNA TGTGCCAGCAGCCAAGAGACAGCCTACGAGCAGTACTTC.

The chain joins TRBV3-1 to TRBJ2-1; 9 positions agree with TRBD2. This CDR3 spans 16 amino acids. Germline CDR1 is LGHDT and CDR2 is YNNKEL (reference sequence). V shed 5 bases and J 4 bases; nucleotides not matched to a gene: 9. This chain's CDR3 is CASSSLAGAVYNEQFF. The CDR3 bases are TGTGCCAGCAGCTCCTTAGCGGGGGCCGTATACAATGAGCAGTTCTTC.

The rearrangement links TRBV29-1 to TRBJ2-3, with TRBD1 identical over 7 bases. CDR3 size: 14 residues. The germline gives CDR1 SQVTM, CDR2 ANQGSEA. J lost 5 bases, V lost 4 bases, and 9 bases had no gene match. The CDR3 nucleotides read TGCAGCGTTGGAGGGGACAGAGTGGAAGATACGCAGTATTTT. Translating gives CSVGGDRVEDTQYF.

This clonotype appeared a few times. V gene TRBV29-1 combines with J gene TRBJ2-5, with 10 bases that match TRBD2. The germline CDR1 and CDR2 sequences are SQVTM and ANQGSEA. The CDR3 length is 14 residues. V was clipped by 6 bases and J by 2 bases; unmatched bases: 6. CDR3 region: CSVSGTSVQETQYF. In nucleotides, the CDR3 is TGCAGCGTATCCGGGACTAGCGTACAAGAGACCCAGTACTTC.

V is TRBV5-1 and J is TRBJ2-7; TRBD2 aligns across 7 bases. Germline CDR1 and CDR2: SGHRS and YFSETQ. This CDR3 comprises 14 residues. Losses at the gene ends were 6 bases for V and 3 bases for J; bases not matched to a gene: 9. The DNA for the CDR3 is TGCGCCAGCACCGATGGACTAGTCGGCTACGAGCAGTACTTC. Encoded protein: CASTDGLVGYEQYF.

This chain links TRBV5-1 with TRBJ1-1; D is unresolved. CDR1 SGHRS and CDR2 YFSETQ come from the germline V gene. The CDR3 is 14 amino acids. The V end lost 2 bases, the J end lost 2 bases, and 10 bases lay between the germline ends. The DNA of the CDR3 is TGCGCCAGCAGCTTAAGGGCGTCAAACACTGAAGCTTTCTTT. Translated: CASSLRASNTEAFF. The whole variable domain, filled in from reference TRBV5-1 and TRBJ1-1, reads KAGVTQTPRYLIKTRGQQVTLSCSPISGHRSVSWYQQTPGQGLQFLFEYFSETQRNKGNFPGRFSGRQFSNSRSEMNVSTLELGDSALYLCASSLRASNTEAFFGQGTRLTVV.

This clonotype was detected a few times. This chain links TRBV28 with TRBJ2-6, with a possible D match to TRBD2 (5 bases). Germline CDR1 and CDR2: MDHEN and SYDVKM. The CDR3 has 15 amino acids. V was pared by 1 base and J by 3 bases, with 7 bases between. This CDR3 reads CASSLFGDGANVLTF. The CDR3 bases are TGTGCCAGCAGTTTATTCGGGGATGGGGCCAACGTCCTGACTTTC.

Ten or more counts support this clonotype. This chain uses TRBV20-1 with TRBJ1-4, with 7 positions matching TRBD1. The germline V gene encodes CDR1 DFQATT and CDR2 SNEGSKA (reference sequence). The CDR3 consists of 14 residues. J gave up 8 bases and V 0 bases, and 6 bases lay outside the gene matches. The CDR3 DNA reads as TGCAGTGCTAGAGATTTGGCAGGGGGAGAAAAACTGTTTTTT. It codes for CSARDLAGGEKLFF.

This clonotype was recorded a few times. This chain links TRBV15 with TRBJ1-1, with 7 positions matching TRBD1. J gave up 2 bases and V 0 bases, and 3 bases lay outside the gene matches. CDR3 length equals 15 residues. Per the germline V gene, CDR1 is LNHNV and CDR2 is YYDKDF (reference sequence). In DNA, the CDR3 is TGTGCCACCAGCAGAGATGGACAGGTCAACACTGAAGCTTTCTTT. Amino acids: CATSRDGQVNTEAFF. The variable domain in full, with the rest retrieved from reference TRBV15 and TRBJ1-1, is DAMVIQNPRYQVTQFGKPVTLSCSQTLNHNVMYWYQQKSSQAPKLLFHYYDKDFNNEADTPDNFQSRRPNTSFCFLDIRSPGLGDTAMYLCATSRDGQVNTEAFFGQGTRLTVV.

The gene calls are TRBV7-2 and TRBJ1-2, with a weak D call TRBD1 (5 bases). Germline values: CDR1 SGHTA, CDR2 FQGNSA. V lost 1 base, J lost 2 bases, and 11 bases lay in between. The CDR3 contains 15 residues. For the CDR3, the DNA is TGTGCCAGCAGCTTAGTACGGGGCCAGAACTATGGCTACACCTTC. As protein: CASSLVRGQNYGYTF.

This clonotype was counted a few times. The chain uses TRBV15 and TRBJ1-5; unclear D gene. Trimming removed 1 base from V and 0 bases from J, with 10 bases in between. CDR1 LNHNV and CDR2 YYDKDF come from the germline V gene (reference sequence). The CDR3 spans 16 residues. The CDR3: CATSRVAVNSNQPQHF. CDR3 DNA sequence: TGTGCCACCAGCAGAGTGGCAGTCAATAGCAATCAGCCCCAGCATTTT.

V gene TRBV10-3 combines with J gene TRBJ2-1; 7 bases map to TRBD1. Germline assignment: CDR1 ENHRY and CDR2 SYGVKD. There are 16 residues in the CDR3. J was trimmed by 4 bases and V by 0 bases; bases with no gene match: 6. The CDR3 nucleotides are TGTGCCATCAGTGAGTCGATGGGACAGACATACAATGAGCAGTTCTTC. Its protein product is CAISESMGQTYNEQFF.

V usage is TRBV20-1 and J usage is TRBJ1-2, with D perhaps matching TRBD1 (6 bases). Per the germline V gene, CDR1 is DFQATT and CDR2 is SNEGSKA (reference sequence). Trimming stripped 3 bases from V and 6 bases from J, with 20 bases between. This CDR3 is 15 amino acids long. The CDR3 protein is CSARYISRGADGYTF. As DNA, the CDR3 is TGCAGTGCTAGGTACATCAGCCGGGGGGCTGATGGCTACACCTTC.

This clonotype was detected only a few times. The CDR3 DNA follows: TGTGCCAGCAGCCAAATCGCTACTTACAATGAGCAGTTCTTC. This sequence encodes CASSQIATYNEQFF. This chain connects TRBV14 to TRBJ2-1, with no clear D. This CDR3 comprises 14 residues. Deletions cut 2 bases from V and 4 bases from J, with 9 bases between. Germline V CDR1 and CDR2: SGHDN, FVKESK.

This clonotype was detected only a few times. The chain uses TRBV10-3 and TRBJ1-1, with 7 bases fitting TRBD1. V shed 4 bases and J 2 bases; nucleotides not matched to a gene: 13. Germline V CDR1 and CDR2: ENHRY, SYGVKD. The CDR3 is 17 residues long. The DNA of the CDR3 is TGTGCCATCAGTGCGGACGGGACAGAGGAAGGAAACACTGAAGCTTTCTTT. It specifies CAISADGTEEGNTEAFF.

Only a few counts were recorded for this clonotype. The V call is TRBV5-6, the J call TRBJ2-4; TRBD2 might be the D (7 bases). V was pared by 7 bases and J by 3 bases, with 11 bases between. The CDR3 contains 13 residues. Germline CDR1 is SGHDT and CDR2 is YYEEEE. The CDR3 sequence is CASGGAGKNIQYF. As DNA, the CDR3 is TGTGCCAGCGGGGGGGCTGGCAAAAACATTCAGTACTTC.

The rearrangement links TRBV25-1 to TRBJ2-7; the D is unclear. Germline CDR1 and CDR2: MGHDK and SYGVNS. The CDR3 is made up of 13 amino acids. Between the trimmed V and J ends, which lost 4 bases and 1 base, there was a span of 8 bases. CDR3 coding DNA: TGTGCCAGCAGTGTTACGGCATCCTACGAGCAGTACTTC. It translates to CASSVTASYEQYF.